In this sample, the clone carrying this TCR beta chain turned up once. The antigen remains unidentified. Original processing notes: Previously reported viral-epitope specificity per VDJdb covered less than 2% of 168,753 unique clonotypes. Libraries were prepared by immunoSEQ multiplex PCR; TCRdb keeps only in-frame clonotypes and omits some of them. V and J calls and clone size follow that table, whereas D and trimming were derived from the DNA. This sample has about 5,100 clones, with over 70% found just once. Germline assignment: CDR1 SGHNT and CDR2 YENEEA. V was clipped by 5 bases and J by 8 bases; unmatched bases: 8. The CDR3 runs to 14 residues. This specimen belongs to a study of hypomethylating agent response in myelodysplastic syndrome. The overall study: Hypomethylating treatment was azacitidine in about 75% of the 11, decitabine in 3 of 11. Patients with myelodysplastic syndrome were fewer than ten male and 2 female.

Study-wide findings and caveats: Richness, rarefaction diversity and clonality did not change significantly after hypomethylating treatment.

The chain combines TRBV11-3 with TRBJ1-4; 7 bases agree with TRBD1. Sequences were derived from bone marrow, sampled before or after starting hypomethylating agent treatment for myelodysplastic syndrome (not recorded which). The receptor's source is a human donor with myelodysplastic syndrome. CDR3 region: CASSRRGGGEKLFF. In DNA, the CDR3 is TGTGCCAGCAGCCGACGAGGGGGCGGAGAAAAACTGTTTTTT. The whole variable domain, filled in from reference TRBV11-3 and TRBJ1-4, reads EAGVVQSPRYKIIEKKQPVAFWCNPISGHNTLYWYLQNLGQGPELLIRYENEEAVDDSQLPKDRFSAERLKGVDSTLKIQPAELGDSAVYLCASSRRGGGEKLFFGSGTQLSVL.